The table lists the clone carrying this T cell receptor (beta chain) with many counts. Its antigen is undetermined. The CDR3 regions of TCR beta were amplified from RNA transcripts. The HTBI primer set served for first-round RT-PCR of the TCR CDR3. TCRdb used MiXCR to reprocess the multiplex PCR reads, holding one entry per CDR3 protein. The sample yields about 59,000 distinct CDR3 sequences, approximately 53% seen once. This sample was taken from a study of T cells in Graves' hyperthyroidism and ophthalmopathy. Study in general: Peripheral blood samples were taken at initial diagnosis, prior to any treatment.

The CDR3 spans 14 residues. The V gene end was trimmed by 6 bases and the J gene end by 1 base; junction bases not matched to a gene: 6. In germline, CDR1 is MNHEY, CDR2 SVGAGI. Diagnoses were made from clinical symptoms, serum measures (thyroxine and TRAb), thyroid ultrasound and orbital computed tomography. Notes on the study in general: Ophthalmopathy could be told apart from stable hyperthyroidism with a 13 V-J model. Expanded thyroid clonotypes (above 0.001) were mostly also found in blood.

This TCR came from a woman aged 60-75 years with Graves' ophthalmopathy. Material for sequencing was blood. V usage is TRBV6-5 and J usage is TRBJ2-7; 7 nucleotides align to TRBD2. The CDR3: CASSGAGTSYEQYF. The DNA of the CDR3 is TGTGCCAGCAGCGGAGCGGGGACTTCCTACGAGCAGTACTTC.